This T cell receptor (beta chain) was recorded in a study of T cells in Graves' hyperthyroidism and ophthalmopathy. CDR1 is DFQATT and CDR2 is SNEGSKA in the germline V gene (reference sequence). The CDR3 spans 17 residues. This clonotype has just a few counts. One base away lies a much larger clone, so this may be a sequencing read error. Amplification yielded TCR beta CDR3 regions, with RNA transcripts as the source. Carried out on the TCR CDR3, a first-round RT-PCR used the HTBI primer set. In TCRdb, the multiplex PCR reads were re-called with MiXCR into one record per CDR3 protein. The sample carries hundreds of thousands of distinct CDR3 sequences, around 15% recorded once. From less than 13 ml of fresh peripheral blood, PBMCs were isolated.

The sample consisted of blood. The TCR was taken from a woman between 40 and 55 years old with Graves' hyperthyroidism. The chain joins TRBV20-1 to TRBJ2-5; 7 bases line up with TRBD1. The DNA for the CDR3 is TGCAGTGCTAGAGAGATCGGGACAGTGTTTCCGAAAGAGGCCCAGTACTTC. Amino acid sequence: CSAREIGTVFPKEAQYF.